The 31 T cell receptor beta chains below all came from one sample that was sequenced in a study of T cells after yellow fever vaccination (dated by TCRdb to between 2017 and 2020). Read against the paper, the sample's treatment or condition label means: live attenuated yellow fever vaccine strain. Library generation was performed with 5' RACE. Sequencing was performed on an Illumina NovaSeq 6000. Using fastp trimming at Q25 and MiXCR clonotype assembly, TCRdb reanalyzed the public sequencing data and kept in-frame beta chains. Rows with a matching CDR3 protein are joined into one entry that keeps the most common DNA and genes. Across this sample there are hundreds of thousands of distinct CDR3 sequences, with around 3.9% seen only once. Less than 25% of the sample is in the top ten clones. This specimen was PBMCs, taken on the day of the yellow fever booster vaccination. The receptors were sampled from a man younger than 35 who received the YFV17D yellow fever vaccine.

Concerning this clonotype itself: A read error may account for a junction end that differs from germline. The chain uses TRBV28 and TRBJ2-6, with TRBD1 as a possible D gene (5 bases). Per germline, CDR1 MDHEN and CDR2 SYDVKM. The CDR3 loop spans 14 amino acids. The CDR3 reads CASRPRSGAYVLTF. The CDR3 coding sequence is TGTGCCAGCAGACCTAGATCTGGGGCCTACGTCCTGACTTTC.

The gene calls are TRBV7-2 and TRBJ2-1; the match to TRBD2 covers 13 bases. Looked up from germline, CDR1 is SGHTA and CDR2 is FQGNSA. This CDR3 contains 16 residues. J lost 7 bases, V lost 5 bases, and 8 bases had no gene match. The CDR3 region is CASSHTSGGAKNEQFF. CDR3 DNA: TGTGCCAGCAGCCATACTAGCGGGGGGGCCAAGAATGAGCAGTTCTTC.

In this sample, this clonotype turned up a few times. The J gene is TRBJ1-1, the V gene TRBV3-1; no definite D call. The V end was cut by 3 bases, the J end by 5 bases, with 13 bases between. Germline CDR1 is LGHDT and CDR2 is YNNKEL (reference sequence). The CDR3 contains 14 residues. As DNA, the CDR3 is TGTGCCAGCAGCCACGCAAAGGGTTGGACTGAAGCTTTCTTT. It is translated as CASSHAKGWTEAFF.

This clonotype showed up many times. The chain uses TRBV11-1 and TRBJ1-1; a possible D gene is TRBD1 (6 bases). The CDR3 is 14 residues long. Germline values: CDR1 SGHAT, CDR2 FQDESV (reference sequence). V was shortened by 8 bases and J by 4 bases, with 17 bases between the two germline ends. In DNA, the CDR3 is TGTGCCAGCGGCGGGCCGGGGGCGGGCACTGAAGCTTTCTTT. Translated: CASGGPGAGTEAFF.

This clonotype appeared many times. The chain carries TRBV5-1 and TRBJ2-1; D may be TRBD1 (6 bases). Germline loops: CDR1 SGHRS, CDR2 YFSETQ. The CDR3 is 14 amino acids. The germline V and J ends were trimmed by 3 bases and 4 bases, with 11 bases remaining between them. CDR3 loop: CASSSITGYNEQFF. The CDR3 DNA is TGCGCCAGCAGCTCTATTACAGGGTACAATGAGCAGTTCTTC.

This clonotype was counted a few times. The rearrangement uses TRBV24-1 and TRBJ2-3; no reliable D call. CDR1 is KGHDR, CDR2 SFDVKD, per germline. The CDR3 length is 13 residues. Trimming pared 2 bases from V and 2 bases from J, leaving 4 bases between. This CDR3 is CATSDSATDTQYF. In DNA, the CDR3 is TGTGCCACCAGTGATTCGGCCACAGATACGCAGTATTTT.

This clonotype was detected only a few times. The rearrangement links TRBV25-1 to TRBJ2-3; tentatively, D is TRBD1 (5 bases). The V gene's germline CDR1 is MGHDK and CDR2 SYGVNS. This CDR3 comprises 14 residues. V was pared by 2 bases and J by 8 bases, with 14 bases between. The CDR3 here is CASSETQGTGTQYF. CDR3 DNA: TGTGCCAGCAGTGAAACCCAGGGCACGGGTACGCAGTATTTT.

The chain links TRBV12-3 or TRBV12-4 to TRBJ1-2; D gene ambiguous. The germline V and J ends were trimmed by 5 bases and 6 bases, with 7 bases remaining between them. CDR3 length: 11 amino acids. DNA for the CDR3: TGTGCCAGCAGTAAGTTGGATGGCTACACCTTC. Its translation is CASSKLDGYTF.

This chain joins TRBV20-1 and TRBJ1-1; 7 bases are a match to TRBD1. Germline V gene data show CDR1 as DFQATT and CDR2 as SNEGSKA (reference sequence). The CDR3 is 12 amino acids. V lost 7 bases, J lost 1 base, and 3 bases stayed unmatched. The DNA for the CDR3 is TGCAGTGGGGGACAGACGAACACTGAAGCTTTCTTT. Translation: CSGGQTNTEAFF.

This clonotype has a count of ten or more. The chain carries TRBV6-5 and TRBJ1-4; 9 bases match TRBD1. Germline V gives CDR1 MNHEY, CDR2 SVGAGI. J gave up 7 bases and V 0 bases, and 6 bases lay outside the gene matches. The CDR3 is made up of 16 amino acids. For the CDR3, the DNA is TGTGCCAGCAGTTACTCGACCGGGACAGGGTTTGAAAAACTGTTTTTT. Residues: CASSYSTGTGFEKLFF.

This clonotype was seen a handful of times. This sequence joins TRBV12-3 or TRBV12-4 and TRBJ2-2; 9 bases line up with TRBD2. The CDR3 runs to 16 residues. Trimming cost V 3 bases and J 6 bases; bases outside gene matches: 8. CDR3 residues: CASSFVAGVLSGELFF. As DNA, the CDR3 is TGTGCCAGCAGTTTTGTAGCGGGGGTCCTGTCCGGGGAGCTGTTTTTT.

The V gene is TRBV6-5, the J gene TRBJ2-7; tentative D call: TRBD1 (5 bases). The CDR3 is 13 amino acids. CDR1 is MNHEY, CDR2 SVGAGI, per germline. V lost 6 bases and J lost 6, with 15 bases in between. The CDR3 region is CASRSSGYGEQYV. In DNA, the CDR3 is TGTGCCAGCAGGTCCTCAGGGTATGGCGAGCAGTACGTC.

This clonotype was picked up a small number of times. The DNA for the CDR3 is TGTGCCAGCAGCGTAGAGGGTAGAGGCAATCAGCCCCAGCATTTT. This gives the protein CASSVEGRGNQPQHF. This chain links TRBV9 with TRBJ1-5; D uncertain. CDR1 and CDR2 from the germline V gene are SGDLS and YYNGEE. Trimming removed 0 bases from V and 2 bases from J, with 9 bases in between. The CDR3 spans 15 residues. Full variable domain (remainder filled in from reference TRBV9 and TRBJ1-5): DSGVTQTPKHLITATGQRVTLRCSPRSGDLSVYWYQQSLDQGLQFLIQYYNGEERAKGNILERFSAQQFPDLHSELNLSSLELGDSALYFCASSVEGRGNQPQHFGDGTRLSIL.

This clonotype was recorded a few times. The chain combines TRBV6-2 or TRBV6-3 with TRBJ2-3; 8 bases are shared with TRBD2. Germline loops: CDR1 MNHEY, CDR2 SVGEGT. V was clipped by 6 bases and J by 8 bases; unmatched bases: 10. The CDR3 length is 14 residues. The CDR3 bases are TGTGCCAGCAGCGGGGGGGGGCCCGGGCGTACGCAGTATTTT. It yields the protein CASSGGGPGRTQYF.

This clonotype was counted at least ten times. V is TRBV7-6 and J is TRBJ2-1; D is unclear. Germline CDR1 reads SGHVS; CDR2 reads FNYEAQ. Between the trimmed V and J ends, which lost 1 base and 13 bases, there was a span of 11 bases. The CDR3 runs 12 residues. CDR3 sequence (DNA): TGTGCCAGCAGCTTAGGCGACGTTGACCAGTTCTTC. Translated, it gives CASSLGDVDQFF.

The rearrangement uses TRBV20-1 and TRBJ2-2; D is ambiguous. Germline V lookup: CDR1 DFQATT, CDR2 SNEGSKA (reference sequence). Trimming took off 0 bases at V and 6 bases at J, with 14 bases between the two ends. The CDR3 extends over 15 amino acids. CDR3 in amino acids: CSARDWAGGPGELFF. The DNA of the CDR3 is TGCAGTGCTAGAGATTGGGCAGGCGGACCCGGGGAGCTGTTTTTT.

This clonotype was seen at least ten times. The chain joins TRBV7-2 to TRBJ1-1; 8 bases line up with TRBD1. V trimming: 0 bases; J trimming: 11 bases; junction bases outside the gene matches: 11. The length of the CDR3 is 15 residues. Looked up from germline, CDR1 is SGHTA and CDR2 is FQGNSA. The CDR3 is CASSLAGLQYRGAFF. The CDR3 DNA is TGTGCCAGCAGCTTAGCGGGGTTACAGTACAGGGGGGCTTTCTTT.

There are many counts of this clonotype. CDR3 amino acids: CASSSVGQPQITQYF. DNA of the CDR3: TGTGCCAGCAGCTCCGTTGGGCAGCCACAGATTACGCAGTATTTT. The rearrangement joins TRBV7-2 to TRBJ2-3; D gene unclear. Germline V CDR1 and CDR2: SGHTA, FQGNSA. The V end lost 4 bases, the J end lost 8 bases, and 19 bases lay between the germline ends. This CDR3 is built from 15 residues.

This clonotype was seen a handful of times. This rearrangement joins TRBV2 to TRBJ2-2; TRBD2 agrees at 7 bases. CDR1 is SNHLY, CDR2 FYNNEI, per germline. There are 15 residues in the CDR3. V was clipped by 6 bases and J by 4 bases; unmatched bases: 8. The CDR3 reads CASRREAGRTGELFF. CDR3 DNA: TGTGCCAGCAGAAGAGAAGCGGGGCGCACCGGGGAGCTGTTTTTT.

This clonotype showed up just a few times. The chain combines TRBV2 with TRBJ2-1, with D possibly TRBD1 on 5 matching bases. Trimming left V 4 bases short and J 0 bases short, with 10 bases between. Looked up from germline, CDR1 is SNHLY and CDR2 is FYNNEI. The CDR3 is 15 amino acids. CDR3 bases: TGTGCCAGCAGTGCAGGGCAGGGCTCCTACAATGAGCAGTTCTTC. It is translated as CASSAGQGSYNEQFF.

This clonotype was seen more than once but under ten times. J is TRBJ2-5 and V is TRBV7-9, with 12 bases lining up with TRBD2. V lost 5 bases and J lost 2; bases outside the gene matches: 6. Germline values: CDR1 SEHNR, CDR2 FQNEAQ (reference sequence). The CDR3 consists of 16 residues. The CDR3 here is CASSVTSGGSQETQYF. In nucleotides, the CDR3 is TGTGCCAGCAGCGTCACTAGCGGGGGGTCACAAGAGACCCAGTACTTC.

This clonotype has a handful of counts. V usage is TRBV9 and J usage is TRBJ1-2, with D perhaps matching TRBD1 (6 bases). The ends were cut back, 4 bases at V and 8 bases at J, with 18 bases in the middle. Germline CDR1 SGDLS, CDR2 YYNGEE. This CDR3 has 14 amino acids. CDR3 sequence (DNA): TGTGCCAGCAGCAAAGGGGGGGACAAGCAAGGCTACACCTTC. Its translation is CASSKGGDKQGYTF.

This clonotype was counted at least ten times. The junction does not match germline at one end; this may be a read error. The chain joins TRBV5-1 to TRBJ2-3, with no clear D. This CDR3 comprises 14 residues. CDR1 and CDR2 (germline): SGHRS, YFSETQ. The CDR3 nucleotides read TGTGCCAGCAGCTTCGGGCTTAGCACAGATACGCAGTATTTT. Protein: CASSFGLSTDTQYF.

The sample holds a few counts of this clonotype. The chain carries TRBV7-9 and TRBJ2-7; D not resolved. V was shortened by 4 bases and J by 2 bases, with 9 bases between the two germline ends. The CDR3 is 13 residues long. Germline CDR1 SEHNR, CDR2 FQNEAQ (reference sequence). DNA of the CDR3: TGTGCCAGCAGCTCATGGGAAACCTACGAGCAGTACTTC. This codes for CASSSWETYEQYF.

The table lists this clonotype with a few counts. CDR3 amino acids: CASSFLAGQAYEQYF. The CDR3, as DNA: TGTGCCAGCAGCTTCTTGGCTGGGCAGGCCTACGAGCAGTACTTC. The gene calls are TRBV7-9 and TRBJ2-7; D gene unclear. Germline V gene lookup returns CDR1 SEHNR and CDR2 FQNEAQ (reference sequence). Trimming shortened V by 3 bases and J by 2 bases, and 14 bases separated the two germline ends. The CDR3 extends over 15 amino acids.

J is TRBJ2-3 and V is TRBV9, with D tentatively TRBD1 or TRBD2 (6 bases each). V was trimmed by 0 bases and J by 9 bases, leaving 17 bases between them. CDR1 is SGDLS, CDR2 YYNGEE, per germline. CDR3 length: 15 amino acids. CDR3 nucleotide sequence: TGTGCCAGCAGCGTAGCCGGCCAGAGGGGGGACACGCAGTATTTT. Translation gives CASSVAGQRGDTQYF.

This clonotype was counted at least ten times. The V and J genes are TRBV7-2 and TRBJ2-7; D is uncertain. The germline V and J ends were trimmed by 7 bases and 3 bases, with 19 bases remaining between them. Germline loops: CDR1 SGHTA, CDR2 FQGNSA. This CDR3 is built from 15 residues. In DNA form, the CDR3 reads TGTGCCAGCACCGTCCGAGAAGGCGCGTTCTACGAGCAGTACTTC. It yields the protein CASTVREGAFYEQYF.

This clonotype was recorded at least ten times. The genes are TRBV20-1 and TRBJ2-7; D is ambiguous. Germline CDR1 is DFQATT and CDR2 is SNEGSKA (reference sequence). The CDR3 has 12 amino acids. V gave up 3 bases and J gave up 6 bases, with 12 bases separating them. The CDR3 bases are TGCAGTGCTAGCTGGCAAACCGGCGAGCAGTACTTC. Protein: CSASWQTGEQYF.

This clonotype showed up just a few times. V usage is TRBV10-2 and J usage is TRBJ2-2, with TRBD2 matching 12 bases. CDR1 is WSHSY, CDR2 SAAADI, per germline. J lost 7 bases, V lost 8 bases, and 11 bases had no gene match. This CDR3 comprises 16 residues. The CDR3 bases are TGCGCCAGCGGCAGAACTAGCGGGGGGCACGGCGGGGAGCTGTTTTTT. Protein sequence: CASGRTSGGHGGELFF.

In its sample, this clonotype was seen many times. The CDR3 here is CASSLVRETQYF. The CDR3, as DNA: TGTGCCAGCAGCTTAGTCCGGGAGACCCAGTACTTC. This chain links TRBV7-9 with TRBJ2-5; D not resolved. The germline CDR1 and CDR2 sequences are SEHNR and FQNEAQ (reference sequence). Deletions cut 1 base from V and 5 bases from J, with 5 bases between. CDR3 length: 12 residues.

This clonotype showed up many times. The genes are TRBV7-9 and TRBJ2-7; D unclear. V gave up 5 bases and J gave up 7 bases, with 33 bases separating them. From germline, CDR1 is SEHNR and CDR2 FQNEAQ (reference sequence). The length of the CDR3 is 19 residues. The CDR3 region has the DNA TGTGCCAGCAGCCGATTCCTCCTTTTGAAGGGTCGACTCCCGGGTGAGCAGTACTTC. Amino acid sequence: CASSRFLLLKGRLPGEQYF.